One and the same sample provided the 22 T cell receptor beta chains below, sequenced in a study of blood T cell repertoires in COVID-19. The method was immunoSEQ multiplex PCR; TCRdb's version includes in-frame clones alone and lacks a portion of them. The sample lists roughly 160,000 clones, roughly 87% seen once, with about 6.5% in the top ten. The source material was PBMCs or T cells enriched from blood (not recorded which). These receptor sequences come from a woman in her fifties or sixties who had recovered from COVID-19.

The gene calls are TRBV24-1 and TRBJ2-2, with 8 bases identical to TRBD2. J was trimmed by 4 bases and V by 3 bases; bases with no gene match: 6. The CDR3 consists of 16 residues. Germline V gene sequence: CDR1 KGHDR, CDR2 SFDVKD. CDR3 amino acids: CATSDGGLVGTGELFF. The CDR3 DNA is TGTGCCACCAGTGATGGGGGACTAGTAGGCACCGGGGAGCTGTTTTTT.

The chain uses TRBV28 and TRBJ2-3; a possible D gene is TRBD2 (5 bases). Germline CDR1 reads MDHEN; CDR2 reads SYDVKM. This CDR3 comprises 14 residues. Trimming removed 2 bases from V and 0 bases from J, with 6 bases in between. The DNA of the CDR3 is TGTGCCAGCAGTTTAACGGGAAGCACAGATACGCAGTATTTT. Translating it yields CASSLTGSTDTQYF.

CDR3 DNA: TGTGCCAGCAGCTTGGGCAGGCCCTCCTACGAGCAGTACTTC. This gives the protein CASSLGRPSYEQYF. This chain uses TRBV5-4 with TRBJ2-7; unclear D gene. V was pared by 0 bases and J by 0 bases, with 7 bases between. CDR3 length equals 14 residues. The germline gives CDR1 SGHNT, CDR2 YYREEE (reference sequence).

The rearrangement joins TRBV6-5 to TRBJ2-7; 10 bases line up with TRBD2. Germline CDR1 is MNHEY and CDR2 is SVGAGI. The CDR3 has 16 amino acids. Losses at the gene ends were 0 bases for V and 2 bases for J; bases not matched to a gene: 4. CDR3 amino acids: CASSYSSGRATYEQYF. The CDR3 DNA reads TGTGCCAGCAGTTACTCGAGCGGGAGGGCAACCTACGAGCAGTACTTC.

The genes are TRBV6-5 and TRBJ2-3; TRBD2 agrees at 8 bases. This CDR3 has 15 amino acids. After removal of 0 bases from V and 5 bases from J, the junction contained 4 bases not matched to a gene. Germline-derived CDR1 and CDR2 are MNHEY and SVGAGI. CDR3 coding DNA: TGTGCCAGCAGTTACTCCGGGAGGGCCGTAGATACGCAGTATTTT. This sequence encodes CASSYSGRAVDTQYF.

This chain connects TRBV7-9 to TRBJ2-1; D is undetermined. The CDR3 spans 14 residues. Germline V lookup: CDR1 SEHNR, CDR2 FQNEAQ (reference sequence). Trimming cost V 5 bases and J 5 bases, with 13 bases left between them. In DNA, the CDR3 is TGTGCCAGCAGCCCCCGGGTCATGAACAATGAGCAGTTCTTC. Amino acids: CASSPRVMNNEQFF.

The chain couples TRBV7-2 to TRBJ1-6; D gene unclear. From germline, CDR1 is SGHTA and CDR2 FQGNSA. This CDR3 spans 16 amino acids. V shed 9 bases and J shed 0 bases, with 15 bases lying between them. CDR3 amino acids: CARPQASGSYNSPLHF. The CDR3 region has the DNA TGTGCCAGGCCGCAGGCGTCTGGCTCCTATAATTCACCCCTCCACTTT.

The chain links TRBV12-3 or TRBV12-4 to TRBJ2-5, with D unclear. The CDR3 is 12 residues long. The ends were cut back, 6 bases at V and 0 bases at J, with 5 bases in the middle. CDR3 amino acids: CASRRNQETQYF. The CDR3 region has the DNA TGTGCCAGCAGGAGAAACCAAGAGACCCAGTACTTC.

The V call is TRBV10-3, the J call TRBJ1-1; no definite D call. CDR1 is ENHRY and CDR2 is SYGVKD in the germline V gene. The CDR3 is 13 amino acids. The ends were cut back, 3 bases at V and 5 bases at J, with 10 bases in the middle. Here the CDR3 reads CAISERLWTEAFF. The DNA for the CDR3 is TGTGCCATCAGTGAAAGACTCTGGACTGAAGCTTTCTTT.

V gene TRBV9 combines with J gene TRBJ2-7; D is perhaps TRBD1 (6 bases). CDR1 is SGDLS, CDR2 YYNGEE, per germline. The CDR3 has 13 residues. With 7 bases removed from V and 0 bases from J, the gap between germline ends came to 11 bases. The CDR3 bases are TGTGCCAGCGGGGACACCACCTCCTACGAGCAGTACTTC. Translation: CASGDTTSYEQYF.

This rearrangement joins TRBV12-3 or TRBV12-4 to TRBJ2-1; 12 nucleotides match TRBD2. The CDR3 covers 13 residues. With 1 base clipped from V and 16 bases from J, the junction kept 5 bases outside the gene matches. The CDR3 protein is CASSLGLAGAQFF. DNA for the CDR3: TGTGCCAGCAGTTTAGGACTAGCGGGAGCACAATTCTTC.

V and J are TRBV7-8 and TRBJ2-6, with 9 bases matching TRBD1. Unmatched junction bases numbered 9, after V lost 5 bases and J lost 1 base. The CDR3 sequence is 18 residues long. Germline CDR1 SGHVS, CDR2 FQNEAQ. The CDR3 loop is CASSPTGGKGSGANVLTF. The CDR3 coding sequence is TGTGCCAGCAGCCCCACAGGGGGCAAAGGTTCTGGGGCCAACGTCCTGACTTTC.

This chain connects TRBV19 to TRBJ2-2; 13 bases are a match to TRBD2. Unmatched junction bases numbered 6, after V lost 5 bases and J lost 6 bases. Germline values: CDR1 LNHDA, CDR2 SQIVND (reference sequence). This CDR3 is built from 16 residues. The CDR3 DNA follows: TGTGCCAGTAGTCTACTAGCGGGAGGGCCCTCCGGGGAGCTGTTTTTT. Its translation: CASSLLAGGPSGELFF.

This chain joins TRBV21-1 and TRBJ1-1; the D call TRBD1 from the table was never checked on the DNA. TRBV21-1 is given as a pseudogene. The CDR3 is 15 amino acids. The CDR3 is CASSPRQNMNTEAFF. In nucleotides, the CDR3 is TGTGCCAGCAGCCCAAGACAGAACATGAACACTGAAGCTTTCTTT.

The chain uses TRBV6-2 or TRBV6-3 and TRBJ1-2, with no clear D. V lost 6 bases to trimming and J lost 8 bases, with 22 bases between them. Germline CDR1 is MNHEY and CDR2 is SVGEGT. The CDR3 length is 15 residues. This CDR3 is CASSDQPDTGLGYTF. The DNA of the CDR3 is TGTGCCAGCAGCGATCAACCTGACACCGGCCTGGGCTACACCTTC.

This clone was counted once. The rearrangement links TRBV18 to TRBJ2-5; no firm D call. The length of the CDR3 is 12 residues. The V gene lost 5 bases and the J gene lost 0 bases, with 4 bases spanning the gap. Germline lookup yields CDR1 KGHSH and CDR2 LQKENI. The CDR3 DNA follows: TGTGCCAGCTCATCTTACCAAGAGACCCAGTACTTC. It yields the protein CASSSYQETQYF.

The chain combines TRBV11-3 with TRBJ2-7, with 8 positions matching TRBD2. Germline-derived CDR1 and CDR2 are SGHNT and YENEEA. The CDR3 length is 12 residues. The V segment lost 4 bases and the J segment 4 bases; nucleotides outside the gene matches: 0. The CDR3 sequence is CASSSGGYEQYF. Written as DNA, the CDR3 is TGTGCCAGCAGCTCGGGGGGGTACGAGCAGTACTTC.

This chain connects TRBV7-2 to TRBJ2-1, with D hard to call. This CDR3 contains 14 residues. The V and J ends lost 1 base and 4 bases respectively, with 8 bases between them. Germline V gene data show CDR1 as SGHTA and CDR2 as FQGNSA. The CDR3 DNA sequence: TGTGCCAGCAGCTTAGGAGCGATATACAATGAGCAGTTCTTC. Residues: CASSLGAIYNEQFF.

The chain links TRBV6-2 or TRBV6-3 to TRBJ2-7; D is possibly TRBD2 (6 bases). This CDR3 is built from 17 residues. Trimming stripped 3 bases from V and 2 bases from J, with 20 bases between. CDR1 MNHEY and CDR2 SVGEGT come from the germline V gene. The CDR3 DNA reads as TGTGCCAGCAGTTATCCCCGGACTACTCGCAATCCCTACGAGCAGTACTTC. This translates into CASSYPRTTRNPYEQYF.

The chain carries TRBV4-3 and TRBJ2-5; 7 bases agree with TRBD2. The CDR3 loop spans 16 amino acids. With 5 bases clipped from V and 2 bases from J, the junction kept 11 bases outside the gene matches. CDR1 is LGHNA and CDR2 is YSLEER in the germline V gene. CDR3 region: CASSKGRAAEQETQYF. CDR3 nucleotide sequence: TGCGCCAGCAGCAAAGGGAGGGCAGCGGAGCAAGAGACCCAGTACTTC.

The rearrangement uses TRBV7-2 and TRBJ2-1; 16 nucleotides match TRBD2. V trimming: 0 bases; J trimming: 6 bases; junction bases outside the gene matches: 11. The CDR3 length is 20 residues. Germline CDR1 and CDR2: SGHTA and FQGNSA. This CDR3 is CASSLASGTSGRASSNEQFF. CDR3 nucleotides: TGTGCCAGCAGCTTAGCGTCCGGGACTAGCGGGAGGGCCTCGAGCAATGAGCAGTTCTTC.

The table lists this clone with a few counts. The chain combines TRBV7-2 with TRBJ2-1; tentative D call: TRBD2 (6 bases). Trimming shortened V by 0 bases and J by 7 bases, and 16 bases separated the two germline ends. Germline CDR1 reads SGHTA; CDR2 reads FQGNSA. The CDR3 runs 16 residues. The CDR3 bases are TGTGCCAGCAGCTTAGCATATAGCGGAAGGGGAAATGAGCAGTTCTTC. Translation: CASSLAYSGRGNEQFF.